The present entry profiles one T cell receptor beta chain with its context. CDR1 is SGDLS and CDR2 is YYNGEE in the germline V gene. The V and J ends lost 4 bases and 2 bases, in that order; junction bases with no gene match: 10. This CDR3 contains 16 residues. The data were produced by immunoSEQ multiplex PCR, yet TCRdb's version contains in-frame clones alone and is incomplete. There are 130,000 to 150,000 clones in the sample; 80% to 90% occur only once, and approximately 8.5% lies in the top ten. The data are from a study of cytomegalovirus exposure and HLA in healthy donors. The chain has TRBV9 and TRBJ2-7; 9 bases fit TRBD2. The clonotype comes from a young woman in good health and CMV-seropositive. The sequencing sample was made of PBMCs. The CDR3 is CASSPGRGGRAYEQYF. In nucleotides, the CDR3 is TGTGCCAGCAGCCCCGGGAGGGGCGGGAGGGCCTACGAGCAGTACTTC.